This TCR beta chain is from a study of cytomegalovirus exposure and HLA in healthy donors. The PCR was carried out with 60 Vbeta primers and 13 Jbeta primers. The repertoire was sequenced with immunoSEQ multiplex PCR; TCRdb's copy has only in-frame clones and lacks some. The sample holds 150,000 or so clones. Sequenced material: PBMCs. The receptor's source is a woman aged 50 to 60 in good health and CMV-seronegative.

CDR3 region: CASSGAGVNYEQYF. The CDR3, as DNA: TGTGCCAGCAGTGGAGCGGGGGTTAACTACGAGCAGTACTTC. V usage is TRBV25-1 and J usage is TRBJ2-7, with 8 nucleotides matching TRBD2. Trimming at V came to 4 bases and at J to 3 bases, leaving 5 bases not matched to a gene. The CDR3 is made up of 14 amino acids. In germline, CDR1 is MGHDK, CDR2 SYGVNS.